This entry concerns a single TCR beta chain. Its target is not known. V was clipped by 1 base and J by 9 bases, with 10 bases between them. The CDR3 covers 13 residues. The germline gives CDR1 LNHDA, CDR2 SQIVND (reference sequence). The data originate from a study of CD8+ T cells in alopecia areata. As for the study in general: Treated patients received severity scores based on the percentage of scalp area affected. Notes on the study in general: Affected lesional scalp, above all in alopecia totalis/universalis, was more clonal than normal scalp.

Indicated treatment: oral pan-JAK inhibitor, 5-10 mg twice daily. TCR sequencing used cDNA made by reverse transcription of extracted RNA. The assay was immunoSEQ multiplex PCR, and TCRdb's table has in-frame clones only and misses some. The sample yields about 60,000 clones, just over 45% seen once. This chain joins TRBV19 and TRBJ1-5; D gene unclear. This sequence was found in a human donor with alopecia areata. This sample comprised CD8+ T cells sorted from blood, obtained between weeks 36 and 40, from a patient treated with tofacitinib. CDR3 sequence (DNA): TGTGCCAGTAGTATAGGGGAAGGAGGGCCCCAGCATTTT. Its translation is CASSIGEGGPQHF.